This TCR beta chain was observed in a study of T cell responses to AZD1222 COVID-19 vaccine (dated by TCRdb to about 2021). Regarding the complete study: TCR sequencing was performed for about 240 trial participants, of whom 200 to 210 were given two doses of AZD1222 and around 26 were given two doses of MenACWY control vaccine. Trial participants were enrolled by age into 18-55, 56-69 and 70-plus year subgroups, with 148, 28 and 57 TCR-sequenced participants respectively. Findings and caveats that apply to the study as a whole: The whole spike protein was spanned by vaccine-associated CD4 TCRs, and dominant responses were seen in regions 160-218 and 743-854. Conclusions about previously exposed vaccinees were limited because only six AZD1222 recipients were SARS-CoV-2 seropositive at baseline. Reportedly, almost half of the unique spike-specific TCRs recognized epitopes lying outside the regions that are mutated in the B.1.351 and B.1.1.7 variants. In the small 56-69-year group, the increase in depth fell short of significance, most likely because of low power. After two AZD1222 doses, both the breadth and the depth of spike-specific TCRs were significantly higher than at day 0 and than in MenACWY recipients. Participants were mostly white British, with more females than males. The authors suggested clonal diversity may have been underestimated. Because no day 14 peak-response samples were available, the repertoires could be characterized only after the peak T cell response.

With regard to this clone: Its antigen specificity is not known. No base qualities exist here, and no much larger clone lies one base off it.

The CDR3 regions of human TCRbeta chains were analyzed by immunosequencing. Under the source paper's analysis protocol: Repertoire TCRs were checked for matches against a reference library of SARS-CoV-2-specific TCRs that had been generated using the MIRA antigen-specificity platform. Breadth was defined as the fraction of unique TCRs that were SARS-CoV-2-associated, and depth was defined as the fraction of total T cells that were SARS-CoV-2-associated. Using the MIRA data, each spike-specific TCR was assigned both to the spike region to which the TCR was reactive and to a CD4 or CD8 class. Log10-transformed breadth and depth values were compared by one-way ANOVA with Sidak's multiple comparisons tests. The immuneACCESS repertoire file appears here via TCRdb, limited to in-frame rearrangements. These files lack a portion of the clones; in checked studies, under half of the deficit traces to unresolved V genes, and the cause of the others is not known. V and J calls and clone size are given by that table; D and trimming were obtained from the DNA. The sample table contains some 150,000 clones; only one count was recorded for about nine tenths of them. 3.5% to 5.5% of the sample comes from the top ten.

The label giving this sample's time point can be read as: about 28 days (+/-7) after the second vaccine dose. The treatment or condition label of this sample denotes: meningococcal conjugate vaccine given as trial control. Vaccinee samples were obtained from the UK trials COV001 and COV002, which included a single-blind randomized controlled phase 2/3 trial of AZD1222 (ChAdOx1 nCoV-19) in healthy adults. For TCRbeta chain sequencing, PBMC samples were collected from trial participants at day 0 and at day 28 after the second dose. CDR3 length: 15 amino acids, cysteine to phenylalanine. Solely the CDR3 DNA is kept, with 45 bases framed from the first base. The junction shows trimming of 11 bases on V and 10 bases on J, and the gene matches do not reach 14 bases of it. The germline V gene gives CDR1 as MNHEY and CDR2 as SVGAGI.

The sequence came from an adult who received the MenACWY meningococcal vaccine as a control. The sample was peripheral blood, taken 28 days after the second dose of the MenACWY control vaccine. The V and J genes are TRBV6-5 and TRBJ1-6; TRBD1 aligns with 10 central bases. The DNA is TGTGCCGACGCCTCGACAGGGGGCGCGGAATCACCCCTCCACTTT. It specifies CADASTGGAESPLHF.